These T cell receptor beta chains were read from a single sample in a study of blood T cells in healthy people across ages. Using its own MiXCR run on the 5' RACE reads, TCRdb lists one record per CDR3 protein. The data contain approximately 940,000 distinct CDR3 sequences, approximately 49% of them singletons. Sequenced: blood. Receptors were obtained from a man aged 30 to 39 in good health. CDR3s include the opening cysteine and the closing phenylalanine or tryptophan. The order of the fields is V gene, clone size, J gene, D gene, CDR3 DNA, CDR3 protein. D genes are given only for firm matches. Not all rows give a size; the values are once, few, many and, for expanded clones, a class.

V: TRBV6-6; size: .; J: TRBJ2-7; D: .; DNA: TGTGCCAGCAGTTCCTTATCCGGGACGAGGAGCTCCTACGAGCAGTACTTC; CDR3: CASSSLSGTRSSYEQYF
V: TRBV6-5; size: .; J: TRBJ2-7; D: TRBD2; DNA: TGTGCCAGCAGTTACGGGGGGCGGCTAGCGGGGGTTTCCTACGAGCAGTACTTC; CDR3: CASSYGGRLAGVSYEQYF
V: TRBV7-9; size: .; J: TRBJ2-7; D: TRBD1; DNA: TGTGCCAGCAGCTTCATGGGACAGGGAAACTACGAGCAGTACTTC; CDR3: CASSFMGQGNYEQYF
V: TRBV6-2/TRBV6-3; size: .; J: TRBJ2-1; D: .; DNA: TGTGCCAGCAGGACCAAAGGGGCGCGATGGAATGAGCAGTTCTTC; CDR3: CASRTKGARWNEQFF
V: TRBV12-3/TRBV12-4; size: .; J: TRBJ2-1; D: .; DNA: TGTGCCAGCAGTCCGGGTGTGGGGACTGAGCAGTTCTTC; CDR3: CASSPGVGTEQFF
V: TRBV10-3; size: .; J: TRBJ2-1; D: .; DNA: TGTGCCATCAGTGACTGGGCGGGGACCTACAATGAGCAGTTCTTC; CDR3: CAISDWAGTYNEQFF
V: TRBV24-1; size: .; J: TRBJ2-1; D: TRBD1; DNA: TGTGCCACCAGTGAACAGACAGGGGGCAGCTCCTACAATGAGCAGTTCTTC; CDR3: CATSEQTGGSSYNEQFF
V: TRBV7-9; size: .; J: TRBJ2-1; D: TRBD1; DNA: TGTTCCAGCAGCGCTGACAGGGGTGAGCAGTTCTTC; CDR3: CSSSADRGEQFF
V: TRBV4-2; size: few; J: TRBJ2-7; D: TRBD2; DNA: TGTGCCAGCAGCCAAGACCAAACTAGCGGGGTACTCTCCTACGAGCAGTACTTC; CDR3: CASSQDQTSGVLSYEQYF
V: TRBV7-2; size: many; J: TRBJ2-6; D: .; DNA: TGTGCCAGCAGCCGATCTCGCTCTGGGGCCAACGTCCTGACTTTC; CDR3: CASSRSRSGANVLTF
V: TRBV11-2; size: .; J: TRBJ1-1; D: .; DNA: TGTGCCAGCAGATCGATCCGGGGACGCGACACTGAAGCTTTCTTT; CDR3: CASRSIRGRDTEAFF
V: TRBV7-9; size: .; J: TRBJ1-2; D: .; DNA: TGTGCCAGCAGCTTAGTTCAGGGAATCTATGGCTACACCTTC; CDR3: CASSLVQGIYGYTF
V: TRBV7-9; size: .; J: TRBJ2-7; D: .; DNA: TGTGCCAGCAGCCCGGTAGGGACGGTGACCTACGAGCAGTACTTC; CDR3: CASSPVGTVTYEQYF
V: TRBV5-1; size: .; J: TRBJ1-1; D: TRBD1; DNA: TGCGCCAGCAGCCTCGGGACAGGGGGCGAAGCTTTCTTT; CDR3: CASSLGTGGEAFF
V: TRBV29-1; size: few; J: TRBJ2-7; D: .; DNA: TGCAGCGTTGAAGATCGGGGGCAGGCCTCCTACGAGCAGTACTTC; CDR3: CSVEDRGQASYEQYF
V: TRBV14; size: few; J: TRBJ1-2; D: .; DNA: TGTGCCAGCACTCCCCGCGGCTCCTATGGCTACACCTTC; CDR3: CASTPRGSYGYTF
V: TRBV7-9; size: .; J: TRBJ2-1; D: TRBD1; DNA: TGTGCCAGCAGCTTCCAGGGGGACGGCAATGAGCAGTTCTTC; CDR3: CASSFQGDGNEQFF
V: TRBV5-1; size: .; J: TRBJ2-7; D: .; DNA: TGCGCCAGCAGCTTGGCCGGAACTACGATCAGCTCCTACGAGCAGTACTTC; CDR3: CASSLAGTTISSYEQYF
V: TRBV7-9; size: .; J: TRBJ1-1; D: .; DNA: TGTGCCAGCAGGGATGACTTGAACACTGAAGCTTTCTTT; CDR3: CASRDDLNTEAFF
V: TRBV7-2; size: .; J: TRBJ2-7; D: .; DNA: TGTGCCAGCAGCTTAATGGTGGCAGTACGCCCCTACGAGCAGTACTTC; CDR3: CASSLMVAVRPYEQYF
V: TRBV10-3; size: .; J: TRBJ2-1; D: TRBD2; DNA: TGTGCCATCAGACGACTAGCGGGTCCGGTGGATGAGCAGTTCTTC; CDR3: CAIRRLAGPVDEQFF
V: TRBV6-5; size: .; J: TRBJ2-1; D: TRBD1; DNA: TGTGCCAGCGGCCCCGGGACAGGGCTGGCTGAGCAGTTCTTC; CDR3: CASGPGTGLAEQFF
V: TRBV7-2; size: few; J: TRBJ1-5; D: .; DNA: TGTGCCAGCAGCTCCCTCCAGGGGCAGCCCCAGCATTTT; CDR3: CASSSLQGQPQHF
V: TRBV7-2; size: .; J: TRBJ2-2; D: .; DNA: TGTGCCAGCAGAGAAGGCAGCTTGGGGGAGCTGTTTTTT; CDR3: CASREGSLGELFF
V: TRBV29-1; size: .; J: TRBJ1-2; D: .; DNA: TGCAGCGTTGTCCCAGGGACGGGAAACTATGGCTACACCTTC; CDR3: CSVVPGTGNYGYTF
V: TRBV11-2; size: few; J: TRBJ2-7; D: .; DNA: TGTGCCAGCAGCTTAACAGACTCACCCTACGAGCAGTACTTC; CDR3: CASSLTDSPYEQYF
V: TRBV20-1; size: .; J: TRBJ1-6; D: .; DNA: TGCAGTGCTAGGTATGGGTCAACACCCCTCCACTTT; CDR3: CSARYGSTPLHF